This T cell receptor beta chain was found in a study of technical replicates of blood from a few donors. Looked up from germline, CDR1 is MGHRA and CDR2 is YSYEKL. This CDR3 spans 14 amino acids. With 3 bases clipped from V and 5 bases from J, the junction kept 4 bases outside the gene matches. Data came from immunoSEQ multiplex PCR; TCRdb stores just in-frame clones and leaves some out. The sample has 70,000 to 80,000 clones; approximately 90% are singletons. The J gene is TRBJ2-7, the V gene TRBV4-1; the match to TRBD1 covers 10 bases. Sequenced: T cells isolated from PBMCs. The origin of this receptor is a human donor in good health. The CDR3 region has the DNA TGCGCCAGCAGCCAGATGACAGGGGGCGACGAGCAGTACTTC. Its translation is CASSQMTGGDEQYF.